The 18 T cell receptor beta chains given below trace back to one sample, sequenced in a study of OX40 agonist ivuxolimab in advanced cancers. Repertoires were generated with immunoSEQ multiplex PCR, while TCRdb's copy carries only in-frame clones and drops some. The profile shows tens of thousands of clones, about 83% of them singletons. This material consisted of CD4+ or CD8+ T cells sorted from blood, taken in a trial of the OX40 agonist ivuxolimab. The receptors were sampled from an adult with an advanced solid tumor such as melanoma, head and neck, liver or kidney cancer.

This clone was picked up a small number of times. The rearrangement links TRBV7-3 to TRBJ1-1; D not certain. V was shortened by 1 base and J by 5 bases, with 14 bases between the two germline ends. This CDR3 contains 15 residues. The V gene's germline CDR1 is SGHTA and CDR2 FQGTGA. CDR3 sequence: CASSLSGPGETEAFF. Written as DNA, the CDR3 is TGTGCCAGCAGCTTAAGTGGTCCGGGAGAGACTGAAGCTTTCTTT.

This chain links TRBV5-1 with TRBJ2-3, with D maybe TRBD2 (5 bases). The length of the CDR3 is 14 residues. With 0 bases removed from V and 5 bases from J, the gap between germline ends came to 10 bases. Germline CDR1 is SGHRS and CDR2 is YFSETQ. For the CDR3, the DNA is TGCGCCAGCAGCTTGGTAGCGACGGGAGATACGCAGTATTTT. This encodes CASSLVATGDTQYF.

The chain combines TRBV29-1 with TRBJ2-7; 7 nucleotides align to TRBD1. The CDR3 spans 13 residues. After removal of 5 bases from V and 2 bases from J, the junction contained 6 bases not matched to a gene. Per the germline V gene, CDR1 is SQVTM and CDR2 is ANQGSEA. The CDR3 coding sequence is TGCAGCGTTAGCGAGACAGGGACCTACGAGCAGTACTTC. This encodes CSVSETGTYEQYF.

The J gene is TRBJ2-7, the V gene TRBV19, with a weak D call TRBD1 (6 bases). This CDR3 spans 15 amino acids. V lost 5 bases, J lost 2 bases, and 16 bases lay in between. Germline V CDR1 and CDR2: LNHDA, SQIVND (reference sequence). CDR3 sequence reads: CASSPPRRGTYEQYF. The CDR3 DNA is TGTGCCAGTAGTCCGCCGCGCAGGGGCACCTACGAGCAGTACTTC.

This chain connects TRBV28 to TRBJ1-2, with 8 bases aligning to TRBD1. With V trimmed by 7 bases and J by 4 bases, 5 bases remained unmatched. Germline lookup yields CDR1 MDHEN and CDR2 SYDVKM. This CDR3 has 13 amino acids. The CDR3 region has the DNA TGTGCCAGCACCCTGGACAGGGCCTATGGCTACACCTTC. This sequence encodes CASTLDRAYGYTF.

The chain is built from TRBV18 and TRBJ1-2, with TRBD1 matching 7 bases. The CDR3 spans 15 residues. The germline V gene encodes CDR1 KGHSH and CDR2 LQKENI. V lost 6 bases and J lost 7; bases outside the gene matches: 14. As DNA, the CDR3 is TGTGCCAGCTCCCGCTCAGTGGACAGGAGGGGTGGCTACACCTTC. It codes for CASSRSVDRRGGYTF. Full variable domain (remainder filled in from reference TRBV18 and TRBJ1-2): NAGVMQNPRHLVRRRGQEARLRCSPMKGHSHVYWYRQLPEEGLKFMVYLQKENIIDESGMPKERFSAEFPKEGPSILRIQQVVRGDSAAYFCASSRSVDRRGGYTFGSGTRLTVV.

V and J are TRBV6-5 and TRBJ1-2; D is ambiguous. V lost 4 bases and J 3 bases, leaving 12 bases between the germline ends. Germline CDR1 MNHEY, CDR2 SVGAGI. The CDR3 totals 14 residues. The CDR3 DNA follows: TGTGCCAGCAGTTCCCAGTCTGGGGACTATGGCTACACCTTC. It specifies CASSSQSGDYGYTF.

The chain joins TRBV6-1 to TRBJ2-5; D may correspond to TRBD1 or TRBD2 (6 bases each). Germline V gene lookup returns CDR1 MNHNS and CDR2 SASEGT. The CDR3 loop spans 13 amino acids. V lost 6 bases to trimming and J lost 7 bases, with 15 bases between them. The CDR3, as DNA: TGTGCCAGCAGCTTGGGGGGCGGAGGGACCCAGTACTTC. Encoded protein: CASSLGGGGTQYF.

This clone was detected a few times. The chain uses TRBV19 and TRBJ2-5, with 9 bases fitting TRBD1. CDR1 LNHDA and CDR2 SQIVND come from the germline V gene (reference sequence). With 3 bases clipped from V and 5 bases from J, the junction kept 4 bases outside the gene matches. This CDR3 comprises 14 residues. The CDR3 DNA reads as TGTGCCAGTAGTATCCGAGACAGGGGGGAGACCCAGTACTTC. This codes for CASSIRDRGETQYF.

This clone was detected only once. The chain employs TRBV2 and TRBJ2-7; D is ambiguous. This CDR3 comprises 12 residues. V lost 8 bases and J lost 4, with 12 bases in between. CDR1 SNHLY and CDR2 FYNNEI come from the germline V gene. CDR3 nucleotide sequence: TGTGCCAGCCGTCCGGACGTGTACGAGCAGTACTTC. Translation: CASRPDVYEQYF.

The rearrangement joins TRBV6-5 to TRBJ1-2, with 10 bases that match TRBD1. V shed 4 bases and J 1 base; nucleotides not matched to a gene: 3. This CDR3 contains 15 residues. Germline CDR1 MNHEY, CDR2 SVGAGI. Here the CDR3 DNA reads TGTGCCAGCAGTTTAGGGGACAGGGGTAACTATGGCTACACCTTC. It is translated as CASSLGDRGNYGYTF.

This clone has just a few counts. V is TRBV30 and J is TRBJ1-2; 9 positions agree with TRBD1. V shed 8 bases, J shed 8 bases, and the junction held 6 bases outside the gene matches. Germline V CDR1 and CDR2: GTSNPN, SVGIG (reference sequence). This CDR3 spans 11 amino acids. The CDR3 DNA is TGTGCCCGTCGACAGGGGGAAGGCTACACCTTC. It encodes CARRQGEGYTF.

The rearrangement joins TRBV25-1 to TRBJ1-4, with no clear D. The V end was cut by 1 base, the J end by 0 bases, with 9 bases between. This CDR3 comprises 16 residues. CDR1 is MGHDK and CDR2 is SYGVNS in the germline V gene. The CDR3 reads CASSEWGAATNEKLFF. The CDR3 nucleotides read TGTGCCAGCAGTGAATGGGGAGCAGCAACTAATGAAAAACTGTTTTTT.

The count of this clone is one. The chain joins TRBV5-1 to TRBJ1-4, with a tentative D call TRBD1 (5 bases). The CDR3 totals 16 residues. Trimming removed 0 bases from V and 2 bases from J, with 11 bases in between. Germline CDR1 is SGHRS and CDR2 is YFSETQ. This chain's CDR3 is CASSLAPSGTNEKLFF. Here the CDR3 DNA reads TGCGCCAGCAGCTTGGCGCCCTCAGGGACTAATGAAAAACTGTTTTTT. The full variable domain, its missing parts supplied by reference TRBV5-1 and TRBJ1-4, is KAGVTQTPRYLIKTRGQQVTLSCSPISGHRSVSWYQQTPGQGLQFLFEYFSETQRNKGNFPGRFSGRQFSNSRSEMNVSTLELGDSALYLCASSLAPSGTNEKLFFGSGTQLSVL.

This chain uses TRBV5-1 with TRBJ1-1; a possible D gene is TRBD1 (5 bases). This CDR3 has 13 amino acids. The V end was cut by 2 bases, the J end by 3 bases, with 8 bases between. Germline V gives CDR1 SGHRS, CDR2 YFSETQ. This chain's CDR3 is CASSFGADTEAFF. Here the CDR3 DNA reads TGCGCCAGCAGCTTTGGGGCGGACACTGAAGCTTTCTTT.

The chain links TRBV18 to TRBJ1-2, with no clear D. CDR1 and CDR2 from the germline V gene are KGHSH and LQKENI. The CDR3 spans 12 residues. The V end lost 3 bases, the J end lost 5 bases, and 7 bases lay between the germline ends. This CDR3 reads CASSPEGYGYTF. CDR3 nucleotide sequence: TGTGCCAGCTCACCTGAAGGTTATGGCTACACCTTC. Full variable domain (missing parts from reference TRBV18 and TRBJ1-2): NAGVMQNPRHLVRRRGQEARLRCSPMKGHSHVYWYRQLPEEGLKFMVYLQKENIIDESGMPKERFSAEFPKEGPSILRIQQVVRGDSAAYFCASSPEGYGYTFGSGTRLTVV.

The chain combines TRBV27 with TRBJ1-2, with D maybe TRBD1 (5 bases). V gave up 1 base and J gave up 7 bases, with 16 bases separating them. Germline V gene lookup returns CDR1 MNHEY and CDR2 SMNVEV (reference sequence). The CDR3 spans 15 residues. The CDR3 nucleotides are TGTGCCAGCAGTTTATGGGCCAGGGCTAGGGCTGGCTACACCTTC. Its translation: CASSLWARARAGYTF.

J is TRBJ2-7 and V is TRBV11-2, with D possibly matching TRBD1 (6 bases). The CDR3 runs to 14 residues. V was trimmed by 3 bases and J by 5 bases, leaving 14 bases between them. Germline CDR1 reads SGHAT; CDR2 reads FQNNGV. The CDR3 region is CASSFLAGVNEQYF. CDR3 in DNA: TGTGCCAGCAGCTTCCTAGCAGGGGTAAACGAGCAGTACTTC.